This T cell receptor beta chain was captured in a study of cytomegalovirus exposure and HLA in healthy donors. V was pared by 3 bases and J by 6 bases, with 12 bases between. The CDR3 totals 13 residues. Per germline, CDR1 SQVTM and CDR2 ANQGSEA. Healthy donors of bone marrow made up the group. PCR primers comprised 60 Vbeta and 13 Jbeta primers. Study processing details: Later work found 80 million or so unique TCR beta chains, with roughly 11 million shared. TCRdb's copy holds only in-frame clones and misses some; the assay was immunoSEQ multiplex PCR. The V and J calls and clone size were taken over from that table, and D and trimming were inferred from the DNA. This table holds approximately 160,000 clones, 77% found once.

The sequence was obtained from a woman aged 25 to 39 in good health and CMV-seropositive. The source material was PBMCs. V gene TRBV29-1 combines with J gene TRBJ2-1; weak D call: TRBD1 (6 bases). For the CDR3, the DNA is TGCAGCGTTGAGAGGGGGAGTGGCAATGAGCAGTTCTTC. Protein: CSVERGSGNEQFF.